This passage covers 6 T cell receptor beta chains from one sample sequenced in a study of blood T cell repertoires in COVID-19 (TCRdb year 2020). Libraries were prepared through the immunoSEQ multiplex PCR assay. TCRdb's version of the immuneACCESS table is confined to in-frame rearrangements and falls short of the full clone set. An unresolved V gene accounts for under half of the shortfall where checked; the remainder is of unknown origin. In this sample the table shows 22,000 or so clones, about 88% of which occur a single time. 9.5% to 12% of the sample is in the top ten clones. Sequencing was done on a sample of peripheral blood. These receptors were obtained from a human donor in a cohort sampled during active COVID-19. The donor label of this sample is uncertain.

The V and J genes are TRBV28 and TRBJ2-7, with 10 nucleotides matching TRBD1. Germline loops: CDR1 MDHEN, CDR2 SYDVKM. This CDR3 has 15 residues. J was trimmed by 3 bases and V by 5 bases; bases with no gene match: 7. The CDR3 sequence is CASSRPGTGVYEQYF. The CDR3 DNA follows: TGTGCCAGCAGTCGACCCGGGACAGGGGTCTACGAGCAGTACTTC.

Note on this clone: One end of the junction fails to match germline, which may point to a read error. This chain joins TRBV7-7 and TRBJ2-5; TRBD2 matches at 14 bases. The CDR3 contains 15 residues. Per the germline V gene, CDR1 is SSHAT and CDR2 is FNYEAQ (reference sequence). CDR3 residues: CASSRGLAGVETQYF. CDR3 nucleotide sequence: TGTGCTAGCAGCCGGGGACTAGCGGGAGTGGAGACCCAGTACTTC.

The chain links TRBV7-2 to TRBJ2-1, with 11 bases lining up with TRBD2. The length of the CDR3 is 15 residues. V shed 1 base and J 12 bases; nucleotides not matched to a gene: 8. Germline loops: CDR1 SGHTA, CDR2 FQGNSA. The CDR3 region is CASSLDSGRAWRQFF. The DNA of the CDR3 is TGTGCCAGCAGCTTAGATAGCGGGAGGGCATGGAGGCAGTTCTTC.

V is TRBV5-4 and J is TRBJ2-5, with 8 bases identical to TRBD2. This CDR3 region has 17 residues. Germline values: CDR1 SGHNT, CDR2 YYREEE (reference sequence). V shed 4 bases and J 0 bases; nucleotides not matched to a gene: 11. Here the CDR3 DNA reads TGTGCCAGCAGCCCCGGGGTAGCGGGATCCGACCAAGAGACCCAGTACTTC. This encodes CASSPGVAGSDQETQYF. The full variable domain, its missing parts supplied by reference TRBV5-4 and TRBJ2-5, is ETGVTQSPTHLIKTRGQQVTLRCSSQSGHNTVSWYQQALGQGPQFIFQYYREEENGRGNFPPRFSGLQFPNYSSELNVNALELDDSALYLCASSPGVAGSDQETQYFGPGTRLLVL.

This clone was detected once. This sequence joins TRBV6-5 and TRBJ1-2; D not certain. Trimming cost V 8 bases and J 4 bases, with 17 bases left between them. The CDR3 loop spans 14 amino acids. Germline V gene data show CDR1 as MNHEY and CDR2 as SVGAGI. The CDR3 loop reads CASDLLTVSYGYTF. CDR3 in DNA: TGTGCCAGCGATCTACTTACAGTCTCCTATGGCTACACCTTC.

V gene TRBV11-1 combines with J gene TRBJ2-7; TRBD1 matches 8 bases. V shed 5 bases, J shed 5 bases, and the junction held 8 bases outside the gene matches. This CDR3 contains 14 residues. Per germline, CDR1 SGHAT and CDR2 FQDESV (reference sequence). The CDR3 coding sequence is TGTGCCAGCAGCCTAGGCAGGGGGCCGGACGAGCAGTACTTC. Translating gives CASSLGRGPDEQYF.